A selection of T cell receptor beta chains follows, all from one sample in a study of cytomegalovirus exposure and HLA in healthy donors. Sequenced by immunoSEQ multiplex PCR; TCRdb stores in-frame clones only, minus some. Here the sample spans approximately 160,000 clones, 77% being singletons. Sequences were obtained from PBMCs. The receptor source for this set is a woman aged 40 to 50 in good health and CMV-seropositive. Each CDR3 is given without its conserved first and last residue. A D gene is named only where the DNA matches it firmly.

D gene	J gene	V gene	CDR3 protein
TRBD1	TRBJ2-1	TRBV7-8	ASSYRGQGEQF
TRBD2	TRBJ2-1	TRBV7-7	ASSEAGGTLYNEQF
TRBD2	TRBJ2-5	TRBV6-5	ASSKGLANQETQY
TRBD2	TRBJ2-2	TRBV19	ASNAGGTGELF
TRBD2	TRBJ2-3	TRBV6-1	ASSEALGLAGYTDTQY
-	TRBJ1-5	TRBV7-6	ASSREGNQPQH
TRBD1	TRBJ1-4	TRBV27	VSSWGTGVEKLF
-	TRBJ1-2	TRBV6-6	ASNRLGYGYT
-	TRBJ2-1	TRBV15	ATSRDTLRDNEQF
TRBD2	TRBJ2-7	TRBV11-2	ASSSPGTSDYEQY
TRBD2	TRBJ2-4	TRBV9	ASSVEVAGGLDIQY
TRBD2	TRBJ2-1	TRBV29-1	SVALAVYNEQF
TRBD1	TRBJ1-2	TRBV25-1	ASSIRPGTGVPLRYT
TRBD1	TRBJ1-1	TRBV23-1	ASSQSPGGITEAF
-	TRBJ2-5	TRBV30	AWAQRRRETQY
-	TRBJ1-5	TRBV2	ASSEVRASNQPQH
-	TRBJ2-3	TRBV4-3	ASSQIGTQTDTQY
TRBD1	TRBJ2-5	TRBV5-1	ASSLLGGQAGETQY
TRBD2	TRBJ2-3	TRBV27	ASSPVAGGPSDTQY
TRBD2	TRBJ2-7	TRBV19	ASSMGLAGAYEQY
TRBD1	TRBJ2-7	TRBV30	AWSVGTGQGKY
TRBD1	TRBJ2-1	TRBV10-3	AISRDRGSYNEQF
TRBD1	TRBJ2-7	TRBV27	ASSRTGHEQY
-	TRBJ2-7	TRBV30	AWDRDYEQY
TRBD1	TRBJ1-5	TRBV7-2	ASSLGDREGKGNQPQH
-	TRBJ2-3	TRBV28	ASSLAVRGTTAY
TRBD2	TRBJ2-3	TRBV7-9	ASSLGTSGINQNTQY
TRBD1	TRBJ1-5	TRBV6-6	ASKGTGDQPQH
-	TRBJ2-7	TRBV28	ASSLWTVLSHEQY
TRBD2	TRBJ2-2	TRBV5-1	ASRPTSGTENTGELF
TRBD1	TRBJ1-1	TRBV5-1	ASSLTGEMNTEAF
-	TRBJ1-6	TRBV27	ASSPIATANSPLH
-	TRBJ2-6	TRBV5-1	ASSFSGEFGANVLT
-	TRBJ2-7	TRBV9	ASSVEGSNYEQC
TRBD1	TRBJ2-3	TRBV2	ASARGLPTDTQY
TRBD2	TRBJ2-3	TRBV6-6	ASSRTSASTDTQY
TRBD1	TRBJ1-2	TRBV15	ATSTGTGGFHGYGYT
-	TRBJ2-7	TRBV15	ATSRDRGEGYEQY
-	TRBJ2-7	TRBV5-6	ASSLIRKRYEQY
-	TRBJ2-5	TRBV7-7	ASSPGSWETQY
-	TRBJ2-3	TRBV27	ASSLGGRSTDTQY
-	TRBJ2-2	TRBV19	ATADRFNTGELF
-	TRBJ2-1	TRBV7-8	ASSLGGEVEQF
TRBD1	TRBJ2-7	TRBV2	ASSRGQGSHEQY
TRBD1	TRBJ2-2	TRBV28	ASSPRDRHAGELF
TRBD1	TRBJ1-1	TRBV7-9	ASSFRQGRGITEAF
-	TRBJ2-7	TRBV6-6	ASSTLGREQY
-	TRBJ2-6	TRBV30	AWTDTRILSGANVLT
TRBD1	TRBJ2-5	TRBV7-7	ASSSLGQGTETQY
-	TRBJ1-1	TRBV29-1	SVADTGMNTEAF
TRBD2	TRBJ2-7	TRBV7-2	ASSLGPSGGYYEQY
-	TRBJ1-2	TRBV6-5	ASSLARGDYGYT
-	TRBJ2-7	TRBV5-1	ASSLAVSSSYEQY